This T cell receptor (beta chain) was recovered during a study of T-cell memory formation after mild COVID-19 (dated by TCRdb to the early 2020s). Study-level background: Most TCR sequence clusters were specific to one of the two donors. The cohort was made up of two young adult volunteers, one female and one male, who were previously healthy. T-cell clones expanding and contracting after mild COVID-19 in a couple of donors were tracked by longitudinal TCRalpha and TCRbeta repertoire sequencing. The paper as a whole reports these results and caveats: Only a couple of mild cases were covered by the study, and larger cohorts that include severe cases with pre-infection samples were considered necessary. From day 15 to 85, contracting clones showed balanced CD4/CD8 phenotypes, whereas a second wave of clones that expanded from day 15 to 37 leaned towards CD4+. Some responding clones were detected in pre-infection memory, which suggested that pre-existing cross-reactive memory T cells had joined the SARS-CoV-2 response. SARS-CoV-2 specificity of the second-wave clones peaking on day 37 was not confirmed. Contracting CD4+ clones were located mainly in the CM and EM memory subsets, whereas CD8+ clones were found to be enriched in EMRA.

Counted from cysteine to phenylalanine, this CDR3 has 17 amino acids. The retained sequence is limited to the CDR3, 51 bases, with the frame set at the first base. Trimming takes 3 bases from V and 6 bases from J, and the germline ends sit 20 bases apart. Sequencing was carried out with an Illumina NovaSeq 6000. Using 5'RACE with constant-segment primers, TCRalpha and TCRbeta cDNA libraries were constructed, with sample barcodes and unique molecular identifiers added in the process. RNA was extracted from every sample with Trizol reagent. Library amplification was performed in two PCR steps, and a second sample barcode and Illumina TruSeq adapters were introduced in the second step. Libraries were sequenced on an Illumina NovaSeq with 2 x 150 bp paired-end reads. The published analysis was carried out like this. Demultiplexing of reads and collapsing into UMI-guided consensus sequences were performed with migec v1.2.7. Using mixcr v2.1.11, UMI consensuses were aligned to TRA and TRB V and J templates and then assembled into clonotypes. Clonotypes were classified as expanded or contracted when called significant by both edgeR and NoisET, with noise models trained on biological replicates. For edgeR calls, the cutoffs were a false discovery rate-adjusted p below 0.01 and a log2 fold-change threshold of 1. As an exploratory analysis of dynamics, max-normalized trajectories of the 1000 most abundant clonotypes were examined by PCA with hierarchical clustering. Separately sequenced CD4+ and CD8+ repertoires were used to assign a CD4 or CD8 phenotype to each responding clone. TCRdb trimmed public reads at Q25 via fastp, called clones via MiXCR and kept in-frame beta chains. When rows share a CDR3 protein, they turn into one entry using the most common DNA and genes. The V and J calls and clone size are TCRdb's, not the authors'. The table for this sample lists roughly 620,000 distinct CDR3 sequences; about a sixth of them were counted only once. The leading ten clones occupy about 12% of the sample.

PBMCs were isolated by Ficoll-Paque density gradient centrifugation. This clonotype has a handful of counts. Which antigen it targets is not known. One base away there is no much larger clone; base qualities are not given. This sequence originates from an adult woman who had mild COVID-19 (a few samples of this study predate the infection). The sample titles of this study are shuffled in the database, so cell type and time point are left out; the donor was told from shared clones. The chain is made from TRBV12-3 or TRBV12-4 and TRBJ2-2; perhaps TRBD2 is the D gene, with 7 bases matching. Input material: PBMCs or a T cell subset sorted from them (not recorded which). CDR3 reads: CASSFEGGSRISGELFF. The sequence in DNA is TGTGCCAGCAGTTTCGAGGGGGGGAGTCGTATATCCGGGGAGCTGTTTTTT.